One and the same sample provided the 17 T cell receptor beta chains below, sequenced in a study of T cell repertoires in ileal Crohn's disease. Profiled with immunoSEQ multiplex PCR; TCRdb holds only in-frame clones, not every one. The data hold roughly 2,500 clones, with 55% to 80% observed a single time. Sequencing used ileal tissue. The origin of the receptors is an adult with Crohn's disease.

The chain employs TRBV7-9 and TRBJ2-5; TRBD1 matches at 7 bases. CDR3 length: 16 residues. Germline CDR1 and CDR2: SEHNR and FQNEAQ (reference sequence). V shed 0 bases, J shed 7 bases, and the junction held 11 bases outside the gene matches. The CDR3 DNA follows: TGTGCCAGCAGCTTAGCATTAGGGACAGTGGGTTCGACCCAGTACTTC. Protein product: CASSLALGTVGSTQYF.

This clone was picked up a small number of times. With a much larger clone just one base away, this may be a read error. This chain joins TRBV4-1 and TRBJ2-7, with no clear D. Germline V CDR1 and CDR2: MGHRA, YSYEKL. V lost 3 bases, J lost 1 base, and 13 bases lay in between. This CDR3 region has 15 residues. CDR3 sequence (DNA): TGCGCCAGCAGCCAGAGTGTTTCGCGTTCCTACGAGCAGTACTTC. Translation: CASSQSVSRSYEQYF.

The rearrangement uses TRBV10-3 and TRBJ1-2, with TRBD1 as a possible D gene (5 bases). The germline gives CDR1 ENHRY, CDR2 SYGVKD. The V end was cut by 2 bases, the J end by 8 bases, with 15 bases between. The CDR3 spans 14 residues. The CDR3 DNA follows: TGTGCCATCAGTGAGCACGGTGGGGCGAAAGGCTACACCTTC. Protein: CAISEHGGAKGYTF.

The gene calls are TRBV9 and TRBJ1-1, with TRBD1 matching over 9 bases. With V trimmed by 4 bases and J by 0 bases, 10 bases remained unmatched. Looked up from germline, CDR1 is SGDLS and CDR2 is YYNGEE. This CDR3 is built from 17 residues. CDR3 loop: CASSKGTGFSMNTEAFF. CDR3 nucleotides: TGTGCCAGCAGCAAAGGGACAGGGTTTTCAATGAACACTGAAGCTTTCTTT.

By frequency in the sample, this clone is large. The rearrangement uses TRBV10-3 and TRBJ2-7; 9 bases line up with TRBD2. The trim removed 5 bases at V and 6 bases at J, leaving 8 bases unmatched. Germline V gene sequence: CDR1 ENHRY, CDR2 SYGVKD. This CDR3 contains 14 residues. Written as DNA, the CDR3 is TGTGCCATCAGTTCCGGGACTAGCAAGGGCGAGCAGTACTTC. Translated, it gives CAISSGTSKGEQYF.

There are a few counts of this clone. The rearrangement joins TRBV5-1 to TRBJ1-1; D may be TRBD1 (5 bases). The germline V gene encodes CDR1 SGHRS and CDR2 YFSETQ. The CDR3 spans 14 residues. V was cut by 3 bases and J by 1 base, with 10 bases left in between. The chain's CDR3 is CASSSLTGNTEAFF. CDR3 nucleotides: TGCGCCAGCAGCTCTCTTACAGGGAACACTGAAGCTTTCTTT.

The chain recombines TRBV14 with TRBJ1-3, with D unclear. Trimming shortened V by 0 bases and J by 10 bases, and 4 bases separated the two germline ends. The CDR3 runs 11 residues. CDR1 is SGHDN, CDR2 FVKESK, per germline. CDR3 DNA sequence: TGTGCCAGCAGCCAAGATCTGACCATATATTTT. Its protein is CASSQDLTIYF.

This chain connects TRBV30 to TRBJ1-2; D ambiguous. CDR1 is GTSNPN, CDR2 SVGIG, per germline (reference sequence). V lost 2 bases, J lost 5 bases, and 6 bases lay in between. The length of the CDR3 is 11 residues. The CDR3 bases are TGTGCCTGGAGTCGTCCGTATGGCTACACCTTC. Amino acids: CAWSRPYGYTF. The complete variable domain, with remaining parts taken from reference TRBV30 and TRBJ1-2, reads SQTIHQWPATLVQPVGSPLSLECTVEGTSNPNLYWYRQAAGRGLQLLFYSVGIGQISSEVPQNLSASRPQDRQFILSSKKLLLSDSGFYLCAWSRPYGYTFGSGTRLTVV.

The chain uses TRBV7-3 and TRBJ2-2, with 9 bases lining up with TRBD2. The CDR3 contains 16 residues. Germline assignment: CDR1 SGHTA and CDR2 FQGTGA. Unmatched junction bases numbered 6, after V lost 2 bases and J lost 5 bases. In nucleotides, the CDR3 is TGTGCCAGCAGCTTAGAAGTAGCGGGAGAGACCGGGGAGCTGTTTTTT. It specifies CASSLEVAGETGELFF.

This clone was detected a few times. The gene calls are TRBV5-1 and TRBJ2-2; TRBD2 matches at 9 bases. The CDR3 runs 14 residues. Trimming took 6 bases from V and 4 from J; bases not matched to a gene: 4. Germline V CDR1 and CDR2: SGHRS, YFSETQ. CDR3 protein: CASKGLASTGELFF. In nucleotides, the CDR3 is TGCGCCAGCAAGGGACTAGCAAGCACCGGGGAGCTGTTTTTT.

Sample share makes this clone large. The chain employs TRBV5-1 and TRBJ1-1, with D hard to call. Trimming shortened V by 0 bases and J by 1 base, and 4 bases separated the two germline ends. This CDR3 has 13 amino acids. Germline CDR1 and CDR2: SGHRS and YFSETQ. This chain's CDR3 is CASSLGENTEAFF. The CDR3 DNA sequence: TGCGCCAGCAGCTTGGGCGAGAACACTGAAGCTTTCTTT.

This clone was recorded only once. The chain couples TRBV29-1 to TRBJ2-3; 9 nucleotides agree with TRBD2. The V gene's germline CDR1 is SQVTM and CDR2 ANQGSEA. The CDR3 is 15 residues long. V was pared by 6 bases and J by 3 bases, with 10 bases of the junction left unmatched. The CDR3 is CSVKGLAGRTDTQYF. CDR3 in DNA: TGCAGCGTGAAGGGGCTAGCGGGGCGAACAGATACGCAGTATTTT.

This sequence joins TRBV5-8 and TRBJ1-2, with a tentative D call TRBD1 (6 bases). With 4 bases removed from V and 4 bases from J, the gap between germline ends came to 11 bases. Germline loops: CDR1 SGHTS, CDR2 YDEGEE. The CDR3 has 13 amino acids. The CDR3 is CASSQGDTYGYTF. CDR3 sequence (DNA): TGTGCCAGCAGCCAAGGGGACACCTATGGCTACACCTTC.

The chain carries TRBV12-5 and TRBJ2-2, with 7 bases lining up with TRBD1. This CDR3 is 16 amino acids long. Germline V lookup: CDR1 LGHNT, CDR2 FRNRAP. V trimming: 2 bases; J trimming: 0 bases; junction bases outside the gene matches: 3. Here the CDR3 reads CASGLYTGANTGELFF. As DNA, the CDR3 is TGTGCTAGTGGTTTGTATACAGGGGCGAACACCGGGGAGCTGTTTTTT.

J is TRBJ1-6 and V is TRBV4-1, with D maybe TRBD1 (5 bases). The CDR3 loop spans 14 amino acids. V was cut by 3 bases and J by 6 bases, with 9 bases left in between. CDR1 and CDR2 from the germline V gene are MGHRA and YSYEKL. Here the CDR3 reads CASSQGEGNSPLHF. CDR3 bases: TGCGCCAGCAGCCAGGGGGAGGGTAATTCACCCCTCCACTTT.

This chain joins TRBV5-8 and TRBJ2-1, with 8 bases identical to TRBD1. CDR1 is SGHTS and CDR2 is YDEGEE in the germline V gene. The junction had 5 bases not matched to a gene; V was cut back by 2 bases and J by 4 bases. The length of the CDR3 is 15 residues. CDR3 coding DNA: TGTGCCAGCAGCTTTTACAGGGGGACTTACAATGAGCAGTTCTTC. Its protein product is CASSFYRGTYNEQFF.

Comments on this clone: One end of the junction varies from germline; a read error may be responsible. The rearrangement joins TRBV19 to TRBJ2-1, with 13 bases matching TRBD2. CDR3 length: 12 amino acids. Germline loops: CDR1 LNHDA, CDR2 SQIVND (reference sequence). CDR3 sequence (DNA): TGTGCCAGTAGTCCCCGGACTAGCGGGAGAGTCTTC. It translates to CASSPRTSGRVF.